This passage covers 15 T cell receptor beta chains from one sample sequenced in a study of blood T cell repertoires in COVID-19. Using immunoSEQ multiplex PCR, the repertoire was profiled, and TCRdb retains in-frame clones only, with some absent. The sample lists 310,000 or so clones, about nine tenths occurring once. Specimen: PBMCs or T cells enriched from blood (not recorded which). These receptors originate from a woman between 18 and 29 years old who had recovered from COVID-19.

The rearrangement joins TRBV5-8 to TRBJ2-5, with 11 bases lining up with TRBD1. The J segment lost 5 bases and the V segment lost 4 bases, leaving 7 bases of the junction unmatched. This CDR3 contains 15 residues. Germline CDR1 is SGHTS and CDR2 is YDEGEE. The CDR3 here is CASSQRTGGVETQYF. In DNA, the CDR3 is TGTGCCAGCAGCCAACGGACAGGGGGCGTGGAGACCCAGTACTTC.

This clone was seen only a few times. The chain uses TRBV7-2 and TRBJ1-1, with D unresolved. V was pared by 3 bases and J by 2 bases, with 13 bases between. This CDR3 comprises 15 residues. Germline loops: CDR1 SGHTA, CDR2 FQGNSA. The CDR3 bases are TGTGCCAGCAGCTTCCAAGCTATGATAAACACTGAAGCTTTCTTT. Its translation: CASSFQAMINTEAFF.

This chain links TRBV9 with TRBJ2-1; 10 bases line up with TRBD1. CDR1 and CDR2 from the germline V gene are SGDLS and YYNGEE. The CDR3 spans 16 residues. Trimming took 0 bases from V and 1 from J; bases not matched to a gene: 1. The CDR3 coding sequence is TGTGCCAGCAGCGTAGGACAGGGGGCTTCCTACAATGAGCAGTTCTTC. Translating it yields CASSVGQGASYNEQFF.

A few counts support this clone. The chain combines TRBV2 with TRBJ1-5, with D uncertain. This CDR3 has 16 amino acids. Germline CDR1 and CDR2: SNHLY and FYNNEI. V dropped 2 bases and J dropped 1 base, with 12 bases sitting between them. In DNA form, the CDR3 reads TGTGCCAGCAGTGAAAGGGTGGGAGGGAGCAATCAGCCCCAGCATTTT. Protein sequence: CASSERVGGSNQPQHF.

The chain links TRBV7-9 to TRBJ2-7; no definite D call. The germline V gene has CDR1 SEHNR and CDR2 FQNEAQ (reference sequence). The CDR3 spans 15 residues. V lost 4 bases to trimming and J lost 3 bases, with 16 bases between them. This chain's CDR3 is CASSSSTDKIYEQYF. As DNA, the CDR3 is TGTGCCAGCAGCTCATCGACCGACAAAATCTACGAGCAGTACTTC.

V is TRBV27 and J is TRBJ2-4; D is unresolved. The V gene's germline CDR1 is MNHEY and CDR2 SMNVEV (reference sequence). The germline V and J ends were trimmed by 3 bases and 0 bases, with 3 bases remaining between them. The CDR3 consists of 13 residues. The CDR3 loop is CASSFLAKNIQYF. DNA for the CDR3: TGTGCCAGCAGTTTTCTAGCCAAAAACATTCAGTACTTC.

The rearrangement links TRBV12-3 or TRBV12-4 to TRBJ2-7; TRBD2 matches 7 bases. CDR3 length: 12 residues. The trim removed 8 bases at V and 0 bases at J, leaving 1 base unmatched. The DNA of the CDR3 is TGTGCCAGCGGGAGGGGCTCCTACGAGCAGTACTTC. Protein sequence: CASGRGSYEQYF.

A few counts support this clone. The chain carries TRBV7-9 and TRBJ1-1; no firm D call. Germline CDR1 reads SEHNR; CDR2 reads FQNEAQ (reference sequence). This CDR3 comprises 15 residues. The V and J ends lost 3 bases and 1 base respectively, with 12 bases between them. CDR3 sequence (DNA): TGTGCCAGCAGCTTCGGTGGGAGTCCGAACACTGAAGCTTTCTTT. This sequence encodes CASSFGGSPNTEAFF.

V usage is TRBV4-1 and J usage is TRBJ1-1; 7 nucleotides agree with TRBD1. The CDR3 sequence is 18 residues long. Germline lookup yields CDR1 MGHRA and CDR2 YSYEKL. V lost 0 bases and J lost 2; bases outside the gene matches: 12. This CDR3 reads CASSQETGPMNRNTEAFF. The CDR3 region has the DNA TGCGCCAGCAGCCAAGAGACAGGGCCAATGAATCGTAACACTGAAGCTTTCTTT.

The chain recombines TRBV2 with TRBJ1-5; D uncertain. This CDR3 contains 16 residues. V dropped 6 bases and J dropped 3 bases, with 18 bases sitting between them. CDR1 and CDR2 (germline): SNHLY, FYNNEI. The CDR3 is CASSPLSSFSNQPQHF. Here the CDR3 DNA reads TGTGCCAGCAGCCCCCTATCAAGTTTTTCCAATCAGCCCCAGCATTTT.

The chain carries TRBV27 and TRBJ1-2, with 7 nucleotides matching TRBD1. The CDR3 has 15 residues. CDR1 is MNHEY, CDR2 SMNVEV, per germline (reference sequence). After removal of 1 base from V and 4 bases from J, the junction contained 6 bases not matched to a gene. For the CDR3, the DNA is TGTGCCAGCAGTTTATTAGGGGGCCCGGGCTATGGCTACACCTTC. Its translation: CASSLLGGPGYGYTF.

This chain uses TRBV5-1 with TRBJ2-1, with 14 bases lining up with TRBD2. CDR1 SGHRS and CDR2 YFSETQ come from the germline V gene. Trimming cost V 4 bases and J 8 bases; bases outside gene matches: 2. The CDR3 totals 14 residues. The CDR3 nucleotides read TGCGCCAGCAGCAGGGGACTAGCGGGGGATGAGCAGTTCTTC. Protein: CASSRGLAGDEQFF.

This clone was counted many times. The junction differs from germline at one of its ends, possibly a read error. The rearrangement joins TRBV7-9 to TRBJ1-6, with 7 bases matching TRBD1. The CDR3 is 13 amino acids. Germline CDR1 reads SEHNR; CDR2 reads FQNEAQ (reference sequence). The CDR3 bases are TGTGCCAGCAACTTAGAGGGGGCCTCACCCCTCCACTTT. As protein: CASNLEGASPLHF.

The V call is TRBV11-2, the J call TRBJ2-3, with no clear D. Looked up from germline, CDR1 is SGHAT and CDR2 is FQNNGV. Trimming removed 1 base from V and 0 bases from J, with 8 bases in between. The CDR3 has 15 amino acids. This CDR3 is CASSLGGYSTDTQYF. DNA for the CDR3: TGTGCCAGCAGCTTAGGCGGTTATAGCACAGATACGCAGTATTTT.

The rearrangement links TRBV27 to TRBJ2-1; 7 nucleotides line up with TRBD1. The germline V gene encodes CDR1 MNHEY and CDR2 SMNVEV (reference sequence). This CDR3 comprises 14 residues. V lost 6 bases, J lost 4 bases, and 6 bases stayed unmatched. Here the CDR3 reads CASSQGQPYNEQFF. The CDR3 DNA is TGTGCCAGCAGCCAGGGACAGCCTTACAATGAGCAGTTCTTC.